Below, 22 T cell receptor beta chains from the same sample are listed, as sequenced in a study of cytomegalovirus exposure and HLA in healthy donors. Primers included in the PCR were 60 Vbeta and 13 Jbeta primers. Data came from immunoSEQ multiplex PCR; TCRdb stores just in-frame clones and leaves some out. The data hold roughly 280,000 clones, with about 66% observed a single time. The specimen sequenced was PBMCs. Every receptor here comes from a female donor in good health and CMV-seronegative.

V gene TRBV6-5 combines with J gene TRBJ1-2, with TRBD1 matching 7 bases. Germline V CDR1 and CDR2: MNHEY, SVGAGI. This CDR3 spans 13 amino acids. With 5 bases clipped from V and 6 bases from J, the junction kept 6 bases outside the gene matches. This CDR3 reads CASSIRGMNGYTF. Written as DNA, the CDR3 is TGTGCCAGCAGTATCAGGGGGATGAATGGCTACACCTTC.

The chain uses TRBV12-5 and TRBJ2-5; D not resolved. In germline, CDR1 is LGHNT, CDR2 FRNRAP. This CDR3 spans 12 amino acids. Trimming removed 6 bases at V and 5 bases at J, with 10 bases between. In DNA form, the CDR3 reads TGTGCTAGTGGCATAACAGTGGAGACCCAGTACTTC. Translating gives CASGITVETQYF.

This clone was seen only once. The chain uses TRBV7-9 and TRBJ2-2; the match to TRBD2 covers 8 bases. Trimming at V came to 8 bases and at J to 3 bases, leaving 17 bases not matched to a gene. This CDR3 has 18 residues. CDR1 SEHNR and CDR2 FQNEAQ come from the germline V gene (reference sequence). The CDR3 bases are TGTGCCAGCGTTAGGGGATCTTTTAACGGGAGGGACACCGGGGAGCTGTTTTTT. Protein product: CASVRGSFNGRDTGELFF.

This CDR3 is CASSFTGGGGYTF. The DNA of the CDR3 is TGTGCCAGCAGCTTCACAGGGGGCGGGGGCTACACCTTC. The rearrangement joins TRBV25-1 to TRBJ1-2; 9 bases align to TRBD1. From germline, CDR1 is MGHDK and CDR2 SYGVNS. The ends lost 6 bases at V and 8 bases at J; junction bases unmatched: 7. There are 13 residues in the CDR3.

The chain is built from TRBV2 and TRBJ2-2; D is undetermined. This CDR3 comprises 13 residues. Germline V gives CDR1 SNHLY, CDR2 FYNNEI. The ends were cut back, 3 bases at V and 4 bases at J, with 6 bases in the middle. This CDR3 is CASSEGRTGELFF. The DNA for the CDR3 is TGTGCCAGCAGTGAGGGCCGCACCGGGGAGCTGTTTTTT.

This clone has a handful of counts. The genes are TRBV7-2 and TRBJ2-1; 7 bases map to TRBD2. Trimming at V came to 2 bases and at J to 7 bases, leaving 8 bases not matched to a gene. CDR3 size: 15 residues. Germline V gives CDR1 SGHTA, CDR2 FQGNSA. DNA of the CDR3: TGTGCCAGCAGCTTATGGCGGGAGCTAGGGAATGAGCAGTTCTTC. Translating it yields CASSLWRELGNEQFF.

The chain links TRBV5-1 to TRBJ2-1, with TRBD1 matching 7 bases. This CDR3 has 14 amino acids. CDR1 is SGHRS and CDR2 is YFSETQ in the germline V gene. V gave up 4 bases and J gave up 2 bases; unmatched junction bases: 3. Written as DNA, the CDR3 is TGCGCCAGCAGCGTGGGGACAGCCTACAATGAGCAGTTCTTC. Its translation: CASSVGTAYNEQFF.

J is TRBJ1-1 and V is TRBV15, with D possibly being TRBD1 (6 bases). Germline V lookup: CDR1 LNHNV, CDR2 YYDKDF (reference sequence). CDR3 length: 15 residues. Trimming shortened V by 7 bases and J by 3 bases, and 18 bases separated the two germline ends. The DNA of the CDR3 is TGTGCCACCACCAACCTGCTGGGGGCAGACACTGAAGCTTTCTTT. Its translation is CATTNLLGADTEAFF.

The genes are TRBV2 and TRBJ2-1, with TRBD2 matching 10 bases. The CDR3 consists of 15 residues. The germline V gene has CDR1 SNHLY and CDR2 FYNNEI. The V and J ends lost 4 bases and 7 bases, in that order; junction bases with no gene match: 7. CDR3 coding DNA: TGTGCCAGCAGTGTCTCTAGCGGGAGCCCGAATGAGCAGTTCTTC. This codes for CASSVSSGSPNEQFF.

This clone was observed a handful of times. The chain employs TRBV6-5 and TRBJ2-7; TRBD2 agrees at 7 bases. The CDR3 runs to 15 residues. Looked up from germline, CDR1 is MNHEY and CDR2 is SVGAGI. V shed 5 bases and J 0 bases; nucleotides not matched to a gene: 7. CDR3 loop: CASSKLALSSYEQYF. The CDR3 DNA follows: TGTGCCAGCAGTAAACTAGCGCTCAGCTCCTACGAGCAGTACTTC.

Here the CDR3 reads CASSSGQGAGTEAFF. The CDR3 nucleotides read TGTGCCAGCAGCTCAGGACAGGGGGCAGGCACTGAAGCTTTCTTT. The chain combines TRBV7-3 with TRBJ1-1, with 11 bases identical to TRBD1. The CDR3 is made up of 15 amino acids. V lost 4 bases, J lost 4 bases, and 5 bases stayed unmatched. Germline-derived CDR1 and CDR2 are SGHTA and FQGTGA.

The chain has TRBV5-4 and TRBJ2-7, with D possibly TRBD2 on 5 matching bases. V dropped 3 bases and J dropped 4 bases, with 17 bases sitting between them. The CDR3 is made up of 15 amino acids. In germline, CDR1 is SGHNT, CDR2 YYREEE (reference sequence). The CDR3 DNA sequence: TGTGCCAGCAGCTCCTCTAGCTATCCGTTTTACGAGCAGTACTTC. This sequence encodes CASSSSSYPFYEQYF.

This clone was recorded only once. The chain combines TRBV7-7 with TRBJ2-5; D is perhaps TRBD1 (6 bases). The V end was cut by 2 bases, the J end by 7 bases, with 11 bases between. The germline CDR1 and CDR2 sequences are SSHAT and FNYEAQ (reference sequence). CDR3 length equals 13 residues. CDR3 sequence: CASSLLGAGTQYF. In nucleotides, the CDR3 is TGTGCCAGCAGCTTACTGGGGGCGGGGACCCAGTACTTC.

The chain joins TRBV6-5 to TRBJ1-3, with D perhaps TRBD1 (5 bases). The V and J ends lost 2 bases and 2 bases respectively, with 13 bases between them. The germline V gene encodes CDR1 MNHEY and CDR2 SVGAGI. CDR3 length: 16 amino acids. The DNA of the CDR3 is TGTGCCAGCAGTTACACCCAACAGGCGGCTGGAAACACCATATATTTT. Protein sequence: CASSYTQQAAGNTIYF.

The chain employs TRBV11-3 and TRBJ2-1; 8 bases line up with TRBD2. The V gene end was trimmed by 3 bases and the J gene end by 7 bases; junction bases not matched to a gene: 2. The CDR3 has 13 amino acids. CDR1 is SGHNT, CDR2 YENEEA, per germline. Here the CDR3 DNA reads TGTGCCAGCAGCTTTGGCGGGAGGAATGAGCAGTTCTTC. It specifies CASSFGGRNEQFF.

On this clone: The same CDR3 also results from other DNA sequences found in this sample. The chain combines TRBV5-1 with TRBJ1-1; TRBD1 agrees at 7 bases. The J segment lost 1 base and the V segment lost 3 bases, leaving 6 bases of the junction unmatched. The CDR3 consists of 15 residues. Germline values: CDR1 SGHRS, CDR2 YFSETQ. CDR3 amino acids: CASSSTGTANTEAFF. The DNA of the CDR3 is TGCGCCAGCAGCTCGACTGGGACAGCGAACACTGAAGCTTTCTTT.

This chain joins TRBV5-1 and TRBJ2-1, with 14 bases aligning to TRBD2. Germline trimming cut 4 bases from V and 6 bases from J; bases unmatched to any gene: 6. Germline lookup yields CDR1 SGHRS and CDR2 YFSETQ. The CDR3 runs 16 residues. The CDR3 nucleotides are TGCGCCAGCAGCACGGGACTAGCGGGAGAAGGCAATGAGCAGTTCTTC. It encodes CASSTGLAGEGNEQFF.

The CDR3: CASSFPGGRPQHF. The CDR3 nucleotides are TGTGCCAGCAGTTTCCCAGGGGGACGGCCCCAGCATTTT. V is TRBV6-6 and J is TRBJ1-5, with 7 nucleotides matching TRBD1. The ends lost 4 bases at V and 9 bases at J; junction bases unmatched: 6. Germline V gene data show CDR1 as MNHNY and CDR2 as SVGAGI (reference sequence). The CDR3 is made up of 13 amino acids.

V gene TRBV7-9 combines with J gene TRBJ2-2; TRBD1 matches 8 bases. V shed 5 bases, J shed 3 bases, and the junction held 2 bases outside the gene matches. The length of the CDR3 is 14 residues. The germline V gene encodes CDR1 SEHNR and CDR2 FQNEAQ (reference sequence). This chain's CDR3 is CASSQGQDTGELFF. CDR3 DNA sequence: TGTGCCAGCAGCCAGGGACAGGACACCGGGGAGCTGTTTTTT. Using reference TRBV7-9 and TRBJ2-2 for the parts outside the CDR3, the full variable domain is DTGVSQNPRHKITKRGQNVTFRCDPISEHNRLYWYRQTLGQGPEFLTYFQNEAQLEKSRLLSDRFSAERPKGSFSTLEIQRTEQGDSAMYLCASSQGQDTGELFFGEGSRLTVL.

This chain joins TRBV19 and TRBJ1-5; D is possibly TRBD1 (6 bases). CDR1 is LNHDA and CDR2 is SQIVND in the germline V gene (reference sequence). CDR3 length: 13 amino acids. Between the trimmed V and J ends, which lost 5 bases and 7 bases, there was a span of 12 bases. The CDR3 is CASSGTGLQPQHF. CDR3 bases: TGTGCCAGTAGTGGAACAGGGTTACAGCCCCAGCATTTT.

V and J are TRBV15 and TRBJ1-2; D possibly corresponds to TRBD1 (5 bases). The V gene's germline CDR1 is LNHNV and CDR2 YYDKDF (reference sequence). The CDR3 runs to 16 residues. The ends were cut back, 5 bases at V and 3 bases at J, with 19 bases in the middle. CDR3 nucleotide sequence: TGTGCCACCAGCGGAACGCTCGAGGGACTTGACTATGGCTACACCTTC. This codes for CATSGTLEGLDYGYTF. The whole variable domain, remainder taken from reference TRBV15 and TRBJ1-2, is DAMVIQNPRYQVTQFGKPVTLSCSQTLNHNVMYWYQQKSSQAPKLLFHYYDKDFNNEADTPDNFQSRRPNTSFCFLDIRSPGLGDTAMYLCATSGTLEGLDYGYTFGSGTRLTVV.

The chain combines TRBV5-4 with TRBJ2-7, with a tentative D call TRBD1 (6 bases). The CDR3 has 14 amino acids. The V gene lost 0 bases and the J gene lost 1 base, with 8 bases spanning the gap. Per germline, CDR1 SGHNT and CDR2 YYREEE (reference sequence). This CDR3 reads CASSLGGQSYEQYF. The CDR3 DNA reads TGTGCCAGCAGCTTGGGCGGACAGTCCTACGAGCAGTACTTC.